The rows below give T cell receptor beta chains drawn from one sample of a study of blood T cell repertoires in COVID-19. Only in-frame clones appear in the TCRdb table, and some are missing; sequencing was by immunoSEQ multiplex PCR. The sample includes approximately 160,000 clones, around 83% of them seen just once. The source material was PBMCs or T cells enriched from blood (not recorded which). The receptor source for this set is a woman aged 45-60 years in a cohort exposed to, infected with or recovered from COVID-19 (not recorded which). Each CDR3 is given with its conserved first and last residue. A D gene is named only where the DNA matches it firmly. Size is omitted from some rows. Given values are once, few, many or a class for expanded clones.

-	-	TRBV5-4	TRBJ1-1	CASSPAGSLGTEAFF	TGTGCCAGCAGCCCGGCGGGATCCCTGGGGACTGAAGCTTTCTTT
-	-	TRBV7-5	TRBJ2-7	CARRLRTGGEQYF	TGTGCCAGAAGGCTCCGGACAGGAGGGGAGCAGTACTTC
-	once	TRBV28	TRBJ1-1	CASSFGGHGTEAFF	TGTGCCAGCAGTTTCGGGGGGCACGGCACTGAAGCTTTCTTT
TRBD1	-	TRBV2	TRBJ1-1	CASSPRTGADTEAFF	TGTGCCAGCAGTCCTAGGACAGGGGCGGACACTGAAGCTTTCTTT
TRBD1	-	TRBV3-1/TRBV3-2	TRBJ1-6	CASSGQVYNSPLHF	TGTGCCAGCTCGGGACAGGTCTATAATTCACCCCTCCACTTT
-	-	TRBV20-1	TRBJ2-7	CSASIDRQRAVSYEQYF	TGCAGTGCTAGTATAGACCGTCAGCGAGCGGTCTCCTACGAGCAGTACTTC
-	-	TRBV19	TRBJ1-2	CASTQDRNYGYTF	TGTGCCAGTACCCAAGACAGGAACTATGGCTACACCTTC
-	-	TRBV7-3	TRBJ2-1	CASSSPGLSYAEQFF	TGTGCCAGCAGTTCACCGGGACTCTCCTACGCGGAGCAGTTCTTC
-	-	TRBV27	TRBJ1-6	CASSSDRSGNSPLHF	TGTGCCAGCAGTTCCGACAGGAGCGGTAATTCACCCCTCCACTTT
TRBD1	-	TRBV24-1	TRBJ2-5	CATSDTTGTGQETQYF	TGTGCCACCAGTGATACGACCGGGACAGGCCAAGAGACCCAGTACTTC
TRBD1	-	TRBV29-1	TRBJ2-2	CSARQGANTGELFF	TGCAGCGCCAGACAGGGGGCAAACACCGGGGAGCTGTTTTTT
TRBD2	-	TRBV3-1/TRBV3-2	TRBJ2-1	CASSPLGTSGKQFF	TGTGCCAGCAGCCCGCTCGGGACTAGCGGAAAGCAGTTCTTC
-	-	TRBV4-3	TRBJ2-1	CASSQDYGQTFLYNEQFF	TGCGCCAGCAGCCAAGATTATGGACAGACATTCCTCTACAATGAGCAGTTCTTC
-	-	TRBV7-9	TRBJ2-5	CASSSPTGPETQYF	TGTGCCAGCAGCTCACCGACAGGTCCAGAGACCCAGTACTTC
-	-	TRBV19	TRBJ1-5	CASSIWETTNQPQHF	TGTGCCAGTAGTATTTGGGAGACAACAAATCAGCCCCAGCATTTT
TRBD2	-	TRBV5-3	TRBJ2-1	CARSWVHGTRGGQFF	TGTGCCAGAAGCTGGGTCCATGGGACTAGAGGGGGGCAGTTCTTC
-	-	TRBV5-5	TRBJ2-3	CASSRPTAAGDTQYF	TGTGCCAGCAGTCGGCCGACCGCAGCAGGGGATACGCAGTATTTT
TRBD1	-	TRBV6-2/TRBV6-3	TRBJ1-1	CASSRQGMENTEAFF	TGTGCCAGCAGCCGACAGGGGATGGAGAACACTGAAGCTTTCTTT
-	-	TRBV5-4	TRBJ1-2	CASSLESYYGYTF	TGTGCCAGCAGCTTGGAAAGCTACTATGGCTACACCTTC
-	-	TRBV5-1	TRBJ2-7	CASSSGGVPYEQYF	TGCGCCAGCAGCTCCGGAGGCGTGCCCTACGAGCAGTACTTC
TRBD1	-	TRBV27	TRBJ1-5	CASSFRGLGQPQHF	TGTGCCAGCAGTTTCAGGGGGCTGGGCCAGCCCCAGCATTTT
-	-	TRBV28	TRBJ2-7	CASSLLRGPYEQYF	TGTGCCAGCAGTTTATTGCGGGGACCCTACGAGCAGTACTTC
-	-	TRBV2	TRBJ2-7	CASSVQPYEQYF	TGTGCCAGCAGTGTACAGCCCTACGAGCAGTACTTC